This T cell receptor (beta chain) was identified in a study of blood T cell repertoires in COVID-19. For the study at large: Nucleic acid was either cDNA or gDNA, and it came from T cells, B-cell-depleted T cells, or PBMCs.

Germline trimming cut 4 bases from V and 10 bases from J; bases unmatched to any gene: 8. CDR1 is SGHTA and CDR2 is FQGTGA in the germline V gene. The CDR3 length is 15 residues. Source study methods: Amplification with reference gene primers provided the estimates of nucleated cell counts. Here immunoSEQ multiplex PCR was the method, and the copy in TCRdb shows in-frame clones only, minus some. The D gene and trimming were derived from the DNA, and the V and J assignments and clone size from that table. The sample includes around 20,000 clones, roughly 91% of them seen just once. Sequenced input: peripheral blood. The receptor was derived from a human donor in a cohort sampled during active COVID-19. The V gene is TRBV7-3, the J gene TRBJ2-3, with 13 bases fitting TRBD2. The CDR3 sequence: CASSSGLAGPTSQYF. The CDR3 coding sequence is TGTGCCAGCAGCTCGGGACTAGCGGGGCCCACGTCGCAGTATTTT.